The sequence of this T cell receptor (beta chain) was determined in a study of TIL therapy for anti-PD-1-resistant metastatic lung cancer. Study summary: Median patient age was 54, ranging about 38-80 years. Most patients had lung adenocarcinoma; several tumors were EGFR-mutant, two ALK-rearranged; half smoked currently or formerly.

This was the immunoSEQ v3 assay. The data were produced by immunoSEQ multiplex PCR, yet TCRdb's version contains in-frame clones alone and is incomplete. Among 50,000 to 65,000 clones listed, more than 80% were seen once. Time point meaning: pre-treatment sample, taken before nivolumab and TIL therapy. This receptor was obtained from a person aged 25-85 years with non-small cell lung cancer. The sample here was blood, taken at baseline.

CDR3 residues: CASSLGHGGQDYGYTF. In DNA, the CDR3 is TGTGCCAGCAGCTTAGGGCATGGAGGGCAGGACTATGGCTACACCTTC. The chain joins TRBV7-6 to TRBJ1-2; D call uncertain. Germline V CDR1 and CDR2: SGHVS, FNYEAQ. V was cut by 1 base and J by 3 bases, with 15 bases left in between. This CDR3 has 16 amino acids.